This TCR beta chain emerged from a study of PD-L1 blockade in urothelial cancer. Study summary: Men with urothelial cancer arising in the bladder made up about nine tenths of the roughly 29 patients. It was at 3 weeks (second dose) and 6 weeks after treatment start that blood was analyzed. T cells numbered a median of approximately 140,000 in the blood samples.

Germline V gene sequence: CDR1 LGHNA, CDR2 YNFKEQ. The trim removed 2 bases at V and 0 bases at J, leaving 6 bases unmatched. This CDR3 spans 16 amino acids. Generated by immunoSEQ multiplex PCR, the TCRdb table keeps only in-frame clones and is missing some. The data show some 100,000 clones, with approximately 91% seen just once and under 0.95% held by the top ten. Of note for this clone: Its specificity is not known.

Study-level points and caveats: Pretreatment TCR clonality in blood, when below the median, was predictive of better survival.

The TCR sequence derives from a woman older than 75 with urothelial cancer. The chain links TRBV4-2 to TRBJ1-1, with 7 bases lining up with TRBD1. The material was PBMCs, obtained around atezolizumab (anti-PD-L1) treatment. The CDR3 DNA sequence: TGTGCCAGCAGCCAATTTGACAGGGAAATGAACACTGAAGCTTTCTTT. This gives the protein CASSQFDREMNTEAFF.